This T cell receptor (beta chain) was recorded in a study of molecular identifiers for immune sequencing clone quantification. Study summary: In replicates, RNA from roughly 20,000 or 100,000 naive CD8 cells was divided five ways and four parts were sequenced.

This CDR3 contains 13 residues. Germline V gene sequence: CDR1 LNHDA, CDR2 SQIVND (reference sequence). Trimming removed 7 bases from V and 0 bases from J, with 9 bases in between. Input for naive CD8 libraries was 20,000 to 1,000,000 sorted cells; the RNA fraction used was 10%, 30% or 50%. The authors sorted naive CD8 T cells as CD8+CD4-CCR7+CD45RA+. TCRdb fed the PCR reads into MiXCR, producing one record per CDR3 protein. The sample has roughly 630,000 distinct CDR3 sequences; 25% are singletons. This TCR was recovered from a human donor in good health. Some libraries in this study had Jurkat cell RNA spiked in. V gene TRBV19 combines with J gene TRBJ1-1; D remains ambiguous. Sequenced sample: naive CD8+ T cells from blood, with Jurkat cell RNA spiked in. Subset specified: FACS-sorted CD8+CD4-CCR7+CD45RA+ naive T cells. CDR3 coding DNA: TGTGCCAGTATTGGATTGATGAACACTGAAGCTTTCTTT. Amino acids: CASIGLMNTEAFF.